This T cell receptor beta chain was found in a study of cytomegalovirus exposure and HLA in healthy donors. V gave up 1 base and J gave up 4 bases, with 19 bases separating them. Looked up from germline, CDR1 is SGHTA and CDR2 is FQGNSA. The CDR3 loop spans 17 amino acids. PCR used 60 Vbeta primers and 13 Jbeta primers. Some clones are missing from TCRdb's copy, which holds only in-frame ones; the method was immunoSEQ multiplex PCR. Here the sample spans about 150,000 clones, roughly a tenth being singletons. This TCR was recovered from a male donor in good health and CMV-seronegative. The chain carries TRBV7-2 and TRBJ1-1; tentatively, D is TRBD1 (5 bases). The source material was PBMCs. Here the CDR3 reads CASSLVVGQPPGTEAFF. The DNA of the CDR3 is TGTGCCAGCAGCTTAGTGGTTGGACAACCGCCAGGCACTGAAGCTTTCTTT.